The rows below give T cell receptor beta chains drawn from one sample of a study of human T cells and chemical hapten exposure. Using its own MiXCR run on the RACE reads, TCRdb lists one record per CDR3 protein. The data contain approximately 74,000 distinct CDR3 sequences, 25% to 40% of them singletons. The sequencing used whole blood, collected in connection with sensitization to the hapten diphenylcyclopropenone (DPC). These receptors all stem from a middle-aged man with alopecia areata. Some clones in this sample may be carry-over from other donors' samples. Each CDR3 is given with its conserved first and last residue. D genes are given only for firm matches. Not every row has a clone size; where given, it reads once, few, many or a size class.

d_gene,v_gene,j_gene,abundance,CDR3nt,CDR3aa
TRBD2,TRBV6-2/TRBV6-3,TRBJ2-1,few,TGTGCCAGCAGTCCTTTTAGCGGGAAGTCCTACAATGAGCAGTTCTTC,CASSPFSGKSYNEQFF
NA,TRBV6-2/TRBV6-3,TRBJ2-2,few,TGTGCCAGCGGGACTTCGCGGACCGGGGAGCTGTTTTTT,CASGTSRTGELFF
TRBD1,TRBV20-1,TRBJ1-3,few,TGCAGTGCTAGAGATGGTGTCAGGGGGCTTGGAAACACCATATATTTT,CSARDGVRGLGNTIYF
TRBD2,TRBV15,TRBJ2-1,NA,TGTGCCACCAGTCGGAGGCGGGAGGGTTACAATGAGCAGTTCTTC,CATSRRREGYNEQFF
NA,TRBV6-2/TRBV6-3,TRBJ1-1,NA,TGTGCCAGCAGTCTCCGGGAGAACACTGAAGCTTTCTTT,CASSLRENTEAFF
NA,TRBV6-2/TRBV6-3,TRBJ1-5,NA,TGTGCCAGCAGTTACTCAAGCACTTCCAGTCAGCCCCAGCATTTT,CASSYSSTSSQPQHF
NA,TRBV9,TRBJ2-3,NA,TGTGCCAGCAGCGTAGACGGGGGCGCTTTAGATACGCAGTATTTT,CASSVDGGALDTQYF
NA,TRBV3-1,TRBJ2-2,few,TGTGCCAGCAGCCTTAGAGGGACCATGAACACCGGGGAGCTGTTTTTT,CASSLRGTMNTGELFF
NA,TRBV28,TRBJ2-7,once,TGTGCCAGCAGCCCCCTAGGCGGTTCCTTTTGCGAGCAGTACTTC,CASSPLGGSFCEQYF
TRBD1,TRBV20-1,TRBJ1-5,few,TGCAGTGCTTCTCGGGACAGGGATATTCAGCCCCAGCATTTT,CSASRDRDIQPQHF
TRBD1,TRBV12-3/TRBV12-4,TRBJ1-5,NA,TGTGCCAGCAGTCGGACAGGGATCAATCAGCCCCAGCATTTT,CASSRTGINQPQHF
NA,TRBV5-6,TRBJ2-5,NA,TGTGCCAGCAGGGAAGGGGAGACCCAGTACTTC,CASREGETQYF
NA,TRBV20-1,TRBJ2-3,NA,TGCAGTGCTAGAGACCCCCGAGGGGAGCAGCGGAGCACAGATACGCAGTATTTT,CSARDPRGEQRSTDTQYF
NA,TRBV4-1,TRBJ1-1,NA,TGCGCCAGCAGCCAAGATGAACAGGTCGGCACTGAAGCTTTCTTT,CASSQDEQVGTEAFF
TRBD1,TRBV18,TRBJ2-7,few,TGTGCCAGCTCAAAGGAGACAGGGACCCGCTCCTACGAGCAGTACTTC,CASSKETGTRSYEQYF
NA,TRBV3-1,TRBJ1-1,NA,TGTGCCAGCAGCCGTACCTCTGGACACCTGAACACTGAAGCTTTCTTT,CASSRTSGHLNTEAFF
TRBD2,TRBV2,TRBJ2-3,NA,TGTGCCAGCAGGAGGACTAGCGGGAGTCGCGCAGATACGCAGTATTTT,CASRRTSGSRADTQYF
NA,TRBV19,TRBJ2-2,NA,TGTGCCAGTAGTATTTCGAGGAACACCGGGGAGCTGTTTTTT,CASSISRNTGELFF
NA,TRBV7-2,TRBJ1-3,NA,TGTGCCAGCAGCTTAGTACGGTCGACCGGAAACACCATATATTTT,CASSLVRSTGNTIYF
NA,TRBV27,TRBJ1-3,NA,TGTGCCAGCATGCCAGGTTCTGGAAACACCATATATTTT,CASMPGSGNTIYF
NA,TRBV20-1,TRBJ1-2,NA,TGCAGTGCTAGAGACCGGGCCGGCGGCTACACCTTC,CSARDRAGGYTF
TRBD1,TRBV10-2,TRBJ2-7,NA,TGCGCCACCGGGACAGAACTTAGCTCCTACGAGCAGTACTTC,CATGTELSSYEQYF
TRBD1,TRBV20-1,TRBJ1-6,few,TGCAGTGCTGGAGCGGGACAGGGGTCCAATTCACCCCTCCACTTT,CSAGAGQGSNSPLHF
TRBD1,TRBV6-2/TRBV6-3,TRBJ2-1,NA,TGTGCCAGCAGTAGGCAATGGGGGACAGGGAACAATGAGCAGTTCTTC,CASSRQWGTGNNEQFF
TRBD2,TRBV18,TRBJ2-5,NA,TGTGCCAGCTCACCACGGACTAGCGGGAGAGGTAAACAGGAGACCCAGTACTTC,CASSPRTSGRGKQETQYF
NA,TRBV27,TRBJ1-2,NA,TGTGCCAGCAGTTTATGGGGGAATGGTGGTGACTATGGCTACACCTTC,CASSLWGNGGDYGYTF
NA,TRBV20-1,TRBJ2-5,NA,TGCAGTGCTAGAGGGTACGGCGGGACCCCGGAGACCCAGTACTTC,CSARGYGGTPETQYF
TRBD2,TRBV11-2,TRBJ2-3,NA,TGTGCCAGCAGTTCCGGGGTAGCGGGAGGGGCGAGGGCAGATACGCAGTATTTT,CASSSGVAGGARADTQYF
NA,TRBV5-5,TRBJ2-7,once,TGTGCCAGCAGCCTAGGAACAGGTCCCTACGAGCAGTACTTC,CASSLGTGPYEQYF
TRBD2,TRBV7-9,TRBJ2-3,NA,TGTGCCAGCAGCTTGACTAGCGCGAGATCCACAGATACGCAGTATTTT,CASSLTSARSTDTQYF
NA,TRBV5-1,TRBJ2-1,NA,TGCGCCAGCAGCTTGGAAGGGACCCAGATCGATGAGCAGTTCTTC,CASSLEGTQIDEQFF
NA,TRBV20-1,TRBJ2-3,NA,TGCAGTGCTAGCCGACGACTAGTGGCCGGCACAGATACGCAGTATTTT,CSASRRLVAGTDTQYF
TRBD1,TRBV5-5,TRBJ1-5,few,TGTGCCAGCAGCCGGATCTCCTTCCCCAACAGGGGGCCCGGCAATCAGCCCCAGCATTTT,CASSRISFPNRGPGNQPQHF
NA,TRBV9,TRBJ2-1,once,TGTGCCAGCAGCGTAGAGGTGGCCCTCGGGAATGAGCAGTTCTTC,CASSVEVALGNEQFF
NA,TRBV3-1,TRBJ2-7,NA,TGTGCCAGCAGCCAACTCTCCTACGAGCAGTACTTC,CASSQLSYEQYF
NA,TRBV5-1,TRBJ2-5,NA,TGCGCCAGCAGCACCTTACAGGGTATGGAGACCCAGTACTTC,CASSTLQGMETQYF
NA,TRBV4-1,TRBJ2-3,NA,TGCGCCAGCAGCCCATTGGAGCTAGCAAGCACAGATACGCAGTATTTT,CASSPLELASTDTQYF
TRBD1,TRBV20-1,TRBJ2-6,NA,TGCAGTGCTAGAAGAGGGGGCACTGGGGCCAACGTCCTGACTTTC,CSARRGGTGANVLTF
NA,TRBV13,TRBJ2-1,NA,TGTGCCAGCAGCTTAGGGAGAGGCGGGAATCGGAACAATGAGCAGTTCTTC,CASSLGRGGNRNNEQFF
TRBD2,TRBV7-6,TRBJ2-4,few,TGTGCCAGCAGCTTAGGAGCGGGAGTCAAAAACATTCAGTACTTC,CASSLGAGVKNIQYF
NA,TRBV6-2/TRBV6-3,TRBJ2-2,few,TGTGCCAGCAGTTACACCGGGACCCCGACCGGGGAGCTGTTTTTT,CASSYTGTPTGELFF
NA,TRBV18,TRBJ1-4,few,TGTGCCAGCTCACCACCCTCCCTGCGAAATAATGAAAAACTGTTTTTT,CASSPPSLRNNEKLFF
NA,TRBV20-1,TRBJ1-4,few,TGCAGTGCTAGAGACAGCTTCAGTGAAAAACTGTTTTTT,CSARDSFSEKLFF
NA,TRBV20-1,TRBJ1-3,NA,TGCAGTGCTAGAGATTCCCCGGCCTCTGGAAACACCATATATTTT,CSARDSPASGNTIYF
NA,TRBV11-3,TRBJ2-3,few,TGTGCCAGCAGCGTGGGACGGGCTAGCACAGATACGCAGTATTTT,CASSVGRASTDTQYF
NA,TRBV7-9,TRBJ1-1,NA,TGTGCCAGCAGGCGGGATGGGGTTGAAGCTTTCTTT,CASRRDGVEAFF
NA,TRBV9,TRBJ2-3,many,TGTGCCAGCAGCGTGTTAGGGGGGACCTCTAGCACAGATACGCAGTATTTT,CASSVLGGTSSTDTQYF
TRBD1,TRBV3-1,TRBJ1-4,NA,TGTGCCAGCAGCACCCGGAGACAGGGGATTGAAAAACTGTTTTTT,CASSTRRQGIEKLFF
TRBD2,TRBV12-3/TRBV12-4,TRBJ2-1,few,TGTGCCAGCAGTCCCCCTCTAGCGGGAGGTAGGGCTGGTGACAATGAGCAGTTCTTC,CASSPPLAGGRAGDNEQFF
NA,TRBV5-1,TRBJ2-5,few,TGCGCCAGCAGCTTGGCGGGGGCAAGGGATAAAGAGACCCAGTACTTC,CASSLAGARDKETQYF
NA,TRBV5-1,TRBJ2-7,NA,TGCGCCAGCAGCTGGGCAGGAACCACTTACGAGCAGTACTTC,CASSWAGTTYEQYF
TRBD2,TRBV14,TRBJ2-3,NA,TGTGCCAGCAGCCAAGAGACGGGACTAGGCACAGATACGCAGTATTTT,CASSQETGLGTDTQYF
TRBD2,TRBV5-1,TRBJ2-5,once,TGCGCCAGCAGCTTAGGGACTAGCGGGAGTGGAGAGACCCAGTACTTC,CASSLGTSGSGETQYF
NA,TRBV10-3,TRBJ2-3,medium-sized,TGTGCCATCAGTGAGAAAGATACGCAGTATTTT,CAISEKDTQYF
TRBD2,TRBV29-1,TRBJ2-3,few,TGCAGCGTTATAGGGACTAGCCGTTCAGATACGCAGTATTTT,CSVIGTSRSDTQYF